These 26 T cell receptor beta chains originate from one sample sequenced in a study of Ad26.COV2.S vaccination and SARS-CoV-2 variants. Sequencing used immunoSEQ multiplex PCR; TCRdb keeps in-frame clones, though not all of them. The table shows 300,000 to 400,000 clones, with around 87% occurring only once. Treatment denoted: some 20 received Ad26.COV2.S at low or high dose, single or two shots; 5 received placebo; per-sample allocation not given. Samples analyzed were those drawn on day 63 after the first vaccine or placebo injection. Material: peripheral blood, obtained in a trial of Ad26.COV2.S vaccine versus placebo. These receptors were collected from a person aged 18-65 years who received the Ad26.COV2.S COVID-19 vaccine or a placebo.

The genes are TRBV19 and TRBJ1-5; D gene ambiguous. The V gene's germline CDR1 is LNHDA and CDR2 SQIVND (reference sequence). V dropped 9 bases and J dropped 7 bases, with 13 bases sitting between them. This CDR3 region has 12 residues. Here the CDR3 reads CASGKGLQPQHF. The CDR3 nucleotides are TGTGCCAGCGGAAAAGGGCTCCAGCCCCAGCATTTT.

The rearrangement links TRBV30 to TRBJ1-1; 8 nucleotides agree with TRBD1. The J segment lost 6 bases and the V segment lost 2 bases, leaving 8 bases of the junction unmatched. Germline CDR1 GTSNPN, CDR2 SVGIG (reference sequence). The CDR3 runs 14 residues. CDR3 in amino acids: CAWSPNRGRSEAFF. The CDR3 nucleotides read TGTGCCTGGAGTCCCAACAGGGGGAGATCTGAAGCTTTCTTT.

V gene TRBV24-1 combines with J gene TRBJ2-7, with TRBD1 matching 7 bases. The length of the CDR3 is 14 residues. Per germline, CDR1 KGHDR and CDR2 SFDVKD. The junction had 7 bases not matched to a gene; V was cut back by 4 bases and J by 5 bases. The CDR3, as DNA: TGTGCCACCAGTGACCCCCATGACAGGGACGAGCAGTACTTC. Translating gives CATSDPHDRDEQYF.

The V gene is TRBV10-3, the J gene TRBJ1-5; D gene ambiguous. This CDR3 has 13 residues. V lost 4 bases and J 1 base, leaving 5 bases between the germline ends. Germline V CDR1 and CDR2: ENHRY, SYGVKD. The CDR3 reads CAISAGSNQPQHF. DNA for the CDR3: TGTGCCATCAGTGCGGGAAGCAATCAGCCCCAGCATTTT.

The J gene is TRBJ2-1, the V gene TRBV13; 12 nucleotides line up with TRBD2. V was clipped by 5 bases and J by 2 bases; unmatched bases: 4. This CDR3 contains 16 residues. Germline CDR1 and CDR2: PRHDT and FYEKMQ (reference sequence). Here the CDR3 DNA reads TGTGCCAGCAGCACAGGACTAGCGGGGACCTACAATGAGCAGTTCTTC. Translation gives CASSTGLAGTYNEQFF.

The J gene is TRBJ1-3, the V gene TRBV9; D gene unclear. The CDR3 has 18 amino acids. Germline V lookup: CDR1 SGDLS, CDR2 YYNGEE. Trimming cost V 0 bases and J 0 bases, with 16 bases left between them. The CDR3 DNA is TGTGCCAGCAGCGTAGAAGTCGGGCGGCGGCGCTCTGGAAACACCATATATTTT. Translated: CASSVEVGRRRSGNTIYF.

This rearrangement joins TRBV5-6 to TRBJ2-1; D gene unclear. Germline V gene sequence: CDR1 SGHDT, CDR2 YYEEEE. V dropped 1 base and J dropped 9 bases, with 5 bases sitting between them. This CDR3 comprises 11 residues. CDR3 in amino acids: CASSLQSEQFF. DNA for the CDR3: TGTGCCAGCAGCTTGCAGAGTGAGCAGTTCTTC.

This sequence joins TRBV20-1 and TRBJ1-1; maybe TRBD1 (5 bases). The V gene lost 6 bases and the J gene lost 10 bases, with 15 bases spanning the gap. Per germline, CDR1 DFQATT and CDR2 SNEGSKA (reference sequence). CDR3 length: 11 amino acids. CDR3 loop: CSAGGQGGAFF. CDR3 DNA: TGCAGTGCCGGGGGTCAGGGAGGAGCTTTCTTT.

CDR3 in amino acids: CASGTTRLHEQYF. The DNA for the CDR3 is TGTGCTAGTGGCACCACTAGGCTCCACGAGCAGTACTTC. V and J are TRBV12-5 and TRBJ2-7; possible D gene TRBD2, 5 bases. The V end lost 6 bases, the J end lost 5 bases, and 14 bases lay between the germline ends. The CDR3 is 13 residues long. CDR1 LGHNT and CDR2 FRNRAP come from the germline V gene.

This clone turned up a few times. The rearrangement links TRBV7-3 to TRBJ2-3; 10 bases map to TRBD2. V was clipped by 4 bases and J by 1 base; unmatched bases: 5. CDR1 is SGHTA and CDR2 is FQGTGA in the germline V gene. This CDR3 contains 16 residues. The CDR3 region is CASSYLSGGRTDTQYF. The DNA for the CDR3 is TGTGCCAGCAGCTACCTTAGCGGGGGGCGCACAGATACGCAGTATTTT.

The rearrangement links TRBV5-5 to TRBJ2-7, with TRBD1 matching over 8 bases. Germline lookup yields CDR1 SGHKS and CDR2 YYEKEE (reference sequence). Trimming took 2 bases from V and 3 from J; bases not matched to a gene: 1. The CDR3 runs 13 residues. Here the CDR3 reads CASSFGTGYEQYF. The CDR3 nucleotides are TGTGCCAGCAGCTTCGGGACAGGCTACGAGCAGTACTTC. The full variable domain, in which reference TRBV5-5 and TRBJ2-7 provide the parts outside the CDR3, is DAGVTQSPTHLIKTRGQQVTLRCSPISGHKSVSWYQQVLGQGPQFIFQYYEKEERGRGNFPDRFSARQFPNYSSELNVNALLLGDSALYLCASSFGTGYEQYFGPGTRLTVT.

The chain is built from TRBV11-2 and TRBJ1-1; TRBD1 matches at 7 bases. Germline values: CDR1 SGHAT, CDR2 FQNNGV. V lost 3 bases and J lost 4; bases outside the gene matches: 5. This CDR3 region has 14 residues. CDR3 nucleotide sequence: TGTGCCAGCAGCTTCCGACAGGGTGGCACTGAAGCTTTCTTT. Protein sequence: CASSFRQGGTEAFF.

The chain combines TRBV5-1 with TRBJ2-3, with a weak D call TRBD2 (6 bases). This CDR3 comprises 14 residues. Germline lookup yields CDR1 SGHRS and CDR2 YFSETQ. Trimming left V 4 bases short and J 4 bases short, with 13 bases between. In DNA form, the CDR3 reads TGCGCCAGCAGCCCCCGTGGGGAGGCAGATACGCAGTATTTT. Amino acids: CASSPRGEADTQYF.

CDR3 region: CSASRADTQYF. The CDR3 region has the DNA TGCAGTGCTTCCCGCGCAGATACGCAGTATTTT. The rearrangement uses TRBV20-1 and TRBJ2-3; D unclear. The CDR3 runs 11 residues. The V gene's germline CDR1 is DFQATT and CDR2 SNEGSKA (reference sequence). Trimming left V 5 bases short and J 4 bases short, with 7 bases between.

This chain links TRBV6-5 with TRBJ1-5; D is possibly TRBD1 (5 bases). V dropped 4 bases and J dropped 1 base, with 11 bases sitting between them. Germline values: CDR1 MNHEY, CDR2 SVGAGI. The length of the CDR3 is 15 residues. CDR3 DNA: TGTGCCAGCAGTTCCTTCGGGGGAAGCAATCAGCCCCAGCATTTT. Translated: CASSSFGGSNQPQHF.

The chain combines TRBV9 with TRBJ2-2, with a tentative D call TRBD2 (5 bases). Per the germline V gene, CDR1 is SGDLS and CDR2 is YYNGEE. Trimming left V 4 bases short and J 6 bases short, with 10 bases between. CDR3 length: 13 residues. The CDR3 loop is CASSSRGAGELFF. CDR3 DNA sequence: TGTGCCAGCAGCTCCCGGGGAGCCGGGGAGCTGTTTTTT.

A few counts support this clone. The gene calls are TRBV7-9 and TRBJ1-2; D is unresolved. CDR3 length: 17 residues. Trimming stripped 5 bases from V and 0 bases from J, with 19 bases between. CDR1 and CDR2 from the germline V gene are SEHNR and FQNEAQ (reference sequence). The CDR3 region has the DNA TGTGCCAGCAGCCCTCTGCGGGGTAAAGAGTCTAACTATGGCTACACCTTC. Its translation is CASSPLRGKESNYGYTF.

The rearrangement uses TRBV5-1 and TRBJ2-3, with D tentatively TRBD1 (5 bases). The V end lost 0 bases, the J end lost 4 bases, and 12 bases lay between the germline ends. Germline V gene data show CDR1 as SGHRS and CDR2 as YFSETQ. The CDR3 contains 15 residues. The CDR3 DNA follows: TGCGCCAGCAGCTTGGGGAACCAGGGTGCAGATACGCAGTATTTT. This translates into CASSLGNQGADTQYF.

The CDR3 is CASNPRSSSNQPQHF. The CDR3 DNA sequence: TGTGCCAGCAACCCGAGGTCGAGTAGCAATCAGCCCCAGCATTTT. The chain recombines TRBV7-9 with TRBJ1-5; D is unresolved. Germline V gives CDR1 SEHNR, CDR2 FQNEAQ (reference sequence). V was clipped by 7 bases and J by 0 bases, with 13 bases between them. The CDR3 runs to 15 residues.

The CDR3 loop is CSASTGSGNTIYF. Here the CDR3 DNA reads TGCAGTGCTAGTACAGGGTCTGGAAACACCATATATTTT. The chain uses TRBV20-1 and TRBJ1-3; maybe TRBD1 (6 bases). The CDR3 has 13 amino acids. V was pared by 3 bases and J by 1 base, with 7 bases between. CDR1 and CDR2 from the germline V gene are DFQATT and SNEGSKA (reference sequence).

The chain has TRBV7-2 and TRBJ1-2; 9 nucleotides line up with TRBD1. CDR1 and CDR2 from the germline V gene are SGHTA and FQGNSA. This CDR3 comprises 16 residues. V was clipped by 1 base and J by 4 bases; unmatched bases: 7. The CDR3 region is CASSLGGTGSSYGYTF. CDR3 coding DNA: TGTGCCAGCAGCTTAGGGGGGACAGGGTCTAGCTATGGCTACACCTTC.

The DNA of the CDR3 is TGTGCCAGTAGTATTTTTGACGCAGGGGAGGAACGAGGAACCAAAAACATTCAGTACTTC. Protein product: CASSIFDAGEERGTKNIQYF. The chain is built from TRBV19 and TRBJ2-4; D might be TRBD1 or TRBD2, each matching 6 bases. Germline values: CDR1 LNHDA, CDR2 SQIVND (reference sequence). With 3 bases removed from V and 2 bases from J, the gap between germline ends came to 26 bases. The CDR3 is made up of 20 amino acids.

V is TRBV29-1 and J is TRBJ2-7, with TRBD1 identical over 7 bases. This CDR3 is built from 13 residues. The germline gives CDR1 SQVTM, CDR2 ANQGSEA. V lost 6 bases, J lost 3 bases, and 8 bases stayed unmatched. The CDR3, as DNA: TGCAGCGTGCTCCGGGACAGCGGCTACGAGCAGTACTTC. Protein: CSVLRDSGYEQYF.

The V and J genes are TRBV27 and TRBJ2-7; 8 positions match TRBD1. Germline V gives CDR1 MNHEY, CDR2 SMNVEV (reference sequence). The CDR3 loop spans 15 amino acids. With 3 bases clipped from V and 5 bases from J, the junction kept 9 bases outside the gene matches. CDR3 amino acids: CASSFVDRVYDEQYF. The CDR3 DNA follows: TGTGCCAGCAGTTTCGTGGACAGGGTTTACGACGAGCAGTACTTC.

This clone has just one count. The chain joins TRBV7-3 to TRBJ2-2; 9 bases are shared with TRBD2. The CDR3 consists of 21 residues. CDR1 is SGHTA, CDR2 FQGTGA, per germline. The V gene end was trimmed by 5 bases and the J gene end by 2 bases; junction bases not matched to a gene: 21. The DNA of the CDR3 is TGTGCCAGCAGCCCGCTCTCGTGGGTGGGTAGCGGGGGACGTAACACCGGGGAGCTGTTTTTT. Its protein is CASSPLSWVGSGGRNTGELFF.

The rearrangement uses TRBV20-1 and TRBJ2-1; D is possibly TRBD1 (6 bases). CDR1 is DFQATT and CDR2 is SNEGSKA in the germline V gene (reference sequence). Trimming took 0 bases from V and 12 from J, leaving 9 bases between them. This CDR3 is 11 amino acids long. CDR3 amino acids: CSARDIGGQFF. DNA for the CDR3: TGCAGTGCTAGAGATATAGGGGGGCAGTTCTTC.